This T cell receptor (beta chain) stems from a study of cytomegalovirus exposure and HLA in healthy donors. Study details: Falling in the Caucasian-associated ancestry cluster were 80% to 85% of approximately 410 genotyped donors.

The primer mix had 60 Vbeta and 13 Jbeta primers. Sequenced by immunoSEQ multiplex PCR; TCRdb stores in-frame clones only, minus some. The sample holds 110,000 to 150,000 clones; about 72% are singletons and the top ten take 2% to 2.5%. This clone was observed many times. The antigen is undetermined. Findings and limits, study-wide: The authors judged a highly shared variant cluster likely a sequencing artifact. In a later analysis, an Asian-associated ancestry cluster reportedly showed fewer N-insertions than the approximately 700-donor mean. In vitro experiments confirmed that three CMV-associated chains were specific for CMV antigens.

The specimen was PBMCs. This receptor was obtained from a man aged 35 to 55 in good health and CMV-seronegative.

In DNA form, the CDR3 reads TGTGCCAGCAGTGAGACTATCAATGAGCAGTTCTTC. This encodes CASSETINEQFF. The chain links TRBV2 to TRBJ2-1; a weak D match, TRBD2 (5 bases). The CDR3 consists of 12 residues. V shed 3 bases and J shed 6 bases, with 6 bases lying between them. Germline V gives CDR1 SNHLY, CDR2 FYNNEI.